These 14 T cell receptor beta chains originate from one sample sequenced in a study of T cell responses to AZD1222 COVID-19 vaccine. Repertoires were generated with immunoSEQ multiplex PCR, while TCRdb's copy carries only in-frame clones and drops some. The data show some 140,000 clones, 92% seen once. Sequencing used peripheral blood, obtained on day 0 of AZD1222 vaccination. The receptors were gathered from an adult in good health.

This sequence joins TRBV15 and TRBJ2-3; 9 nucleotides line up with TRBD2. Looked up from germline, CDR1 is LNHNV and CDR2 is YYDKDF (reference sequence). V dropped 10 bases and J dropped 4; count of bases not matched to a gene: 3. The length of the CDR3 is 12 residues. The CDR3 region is CAISGSADTQYF. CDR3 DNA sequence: TGTGCCATTAGCGGGAGCGCAGATACGCAGTATTTT.

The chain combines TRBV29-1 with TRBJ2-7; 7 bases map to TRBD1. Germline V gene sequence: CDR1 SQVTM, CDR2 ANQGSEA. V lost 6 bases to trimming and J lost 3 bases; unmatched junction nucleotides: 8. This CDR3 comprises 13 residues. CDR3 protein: CSVDGTELYEQYF. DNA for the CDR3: TGCAGCGTCGATGGGACAGAACTCTACGAGCAGTACTTC.

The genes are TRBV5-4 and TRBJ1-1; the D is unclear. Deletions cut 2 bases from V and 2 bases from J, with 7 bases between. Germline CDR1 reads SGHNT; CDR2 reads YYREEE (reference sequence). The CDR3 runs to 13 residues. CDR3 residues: CASSFGRNTEAFF. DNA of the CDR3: TGTGCCAGCAGCTTTGGCAGAAACACTGAAGCTTTCTTT.

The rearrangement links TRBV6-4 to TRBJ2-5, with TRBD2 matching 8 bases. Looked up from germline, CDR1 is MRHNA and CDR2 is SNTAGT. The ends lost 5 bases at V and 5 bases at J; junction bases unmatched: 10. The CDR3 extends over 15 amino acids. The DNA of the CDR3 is TGTGCCAGCAGTCTTAGCGGGACCTTAGGGGAGACCCAGTACTTC. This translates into CASSLSGTLGETQYF.

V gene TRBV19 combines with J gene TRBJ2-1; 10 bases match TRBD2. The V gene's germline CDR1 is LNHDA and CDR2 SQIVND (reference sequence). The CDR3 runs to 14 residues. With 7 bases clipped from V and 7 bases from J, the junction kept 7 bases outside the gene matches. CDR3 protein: CASTASGSWNEQFF. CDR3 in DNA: TGTGCCAGTACGGCTAGCGGGAGCTGGAATGAGCAGTTCTTC.

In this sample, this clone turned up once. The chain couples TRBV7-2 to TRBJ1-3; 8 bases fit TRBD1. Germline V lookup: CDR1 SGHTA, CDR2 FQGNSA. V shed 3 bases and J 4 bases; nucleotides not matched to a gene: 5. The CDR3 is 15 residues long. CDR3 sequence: CASSLGGQAGNTIYF. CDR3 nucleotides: TGTGCCAGCAGCTTGGGGGGACAGGCAGGAAACACCATATATTTT.

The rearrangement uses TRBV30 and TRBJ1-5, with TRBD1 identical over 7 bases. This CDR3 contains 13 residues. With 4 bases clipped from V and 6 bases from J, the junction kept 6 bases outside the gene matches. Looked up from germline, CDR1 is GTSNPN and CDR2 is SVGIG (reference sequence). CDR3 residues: CAWTQGIRQPQHF. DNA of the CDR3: TGTGCCTGGACACAGGGGATACGTCAGCCCCAGCATTTT.

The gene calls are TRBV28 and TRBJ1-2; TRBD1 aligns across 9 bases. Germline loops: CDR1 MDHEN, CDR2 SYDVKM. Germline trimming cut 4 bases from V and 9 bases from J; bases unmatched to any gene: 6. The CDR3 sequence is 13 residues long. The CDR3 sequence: CASSWDREESYTF. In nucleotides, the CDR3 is TGTGCCAGCAGTTGGGACAGGGAGGAGAGCTACACCTTC.

The chain's CDR3 is CASSIRGRNEQYF. CDR3 in DNA: TGTGCCAGTAGTATAAGGGGACGGAACGAGCAGTACTTC. The chain links TRBV19 to TRBJ2-7, with D perhaps matching TRBD1 or TRBD2 (5 bases each). CDR1 LNHDA and CDR2 SQIVND come from the germline V gene (reference sequence). The CDR3 extends over 13 amino acids. V was cut by 2 bases and J by 5 bases, with 10 bases left in between.

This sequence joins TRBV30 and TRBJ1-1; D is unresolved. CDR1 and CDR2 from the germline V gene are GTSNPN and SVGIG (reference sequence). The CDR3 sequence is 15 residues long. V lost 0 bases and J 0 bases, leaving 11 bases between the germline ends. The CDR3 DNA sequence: TGTGCCTGGAGTGTACAAGACGGTTTGAACACTGAAGCTTTCTTT. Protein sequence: CAWSVQDGLNTEAFF.

The CDR3 nucleotides read TGTGCCAGCAGCTTAGCGCTCCGGGAGGGCCTCTACAATGAGCAGTTCTTC. This translates into CASSLALREGLYNEQFF. The V and J genes are TRBV7-9 and TRBJ2-1; 8 nucleotides align to TRBD2. CDR1 and CDR2 (germline): SEHNR, FQNEAQ (reference sequence). The CDR3 is 17 residues long. The J segment lost 3 bases and the V segment lost 0 bases, leaving 7 bases of the junction unmatched.

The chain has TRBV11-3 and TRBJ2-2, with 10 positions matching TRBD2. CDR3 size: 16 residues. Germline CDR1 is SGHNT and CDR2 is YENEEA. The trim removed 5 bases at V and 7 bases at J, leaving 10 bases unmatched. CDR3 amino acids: CASSTQREGRGGELFF. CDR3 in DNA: TGTGCCAGCAGCACCCAGCGGGAGGGCCGCGGCGGGGAGCTGTTTTTT.

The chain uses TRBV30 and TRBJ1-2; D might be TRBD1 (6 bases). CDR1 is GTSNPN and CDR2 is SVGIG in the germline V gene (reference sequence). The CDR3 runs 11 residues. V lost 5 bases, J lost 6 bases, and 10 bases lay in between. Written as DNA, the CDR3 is TGTGCCTGGGAAACAGGGAATGGCTACACCTTC. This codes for CAWETGNGYTF.

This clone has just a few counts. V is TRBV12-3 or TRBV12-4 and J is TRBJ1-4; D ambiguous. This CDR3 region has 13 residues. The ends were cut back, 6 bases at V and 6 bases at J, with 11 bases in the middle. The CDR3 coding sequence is TGTGCCAGCAGCCCCGCGGCCGATGAAAAACTGTTTTTT. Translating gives CASSPAADEKLFF.